The next 21 T cell receptor beta chains were all read from a single sample in a study of CD8+ T cells in alopecia areata. Separation of pooled cutaneous lymph node cells was by sorting with CD4, CD8alpha, NKG2D, NKG2ACE and other markers. As the sequencing template, cDNA was produced by extracting RNA and reverse transcribing it. The repertoire was sequenced with immunoSEQ multiplex PCR; TCRdb's copy has only in-frame clones and lacks some. The profile covers 270,000 or so clones, none occurring a single time. The sequenced sample was CD4+ T cells sorted from a lymph node. The receptors originated from a C3H/HeJ mouse with alopecia areata. This line is of MHC haplotype H2-k.

About this clone: Here the gene names and germline are mouse. The read is 4 residues too short to cover the CDR3 end, so that end is filled in from the germline J gene. This chain joins TRBV13-1 and TRBJ2-1; a weak D match, TRBD1 (5 bases). Germline V CDR1 and CDR2: NSHNY, SYGAGN. Trimming removed 0 bases at V and 0 bases at J, with 7 bases between. The CDR3 consists of 15 residues. CDR3 in amino acids: CASSDEGDNYAEQFF. The sequenced part of the CDR3 DNA is TGTGCCAGCAGTGATGAAGGGGATAACTATGCT.

Regarding this clone: Genes and germline come from the mouse. The CDR3 end falls 4 residues outside the read, so it is completed with the germline J gene. The chain is built from TRBV13-3 and TRBJ2-7; D perhaps matches TRBD1 (5 bases). The CDR3 length is 14 residues. Germline lookup yields CDR1 NNHDY and CDR2 SYVADS. Trimming shortened V by 2 bases and J by 0 bases, and 9 bases separated the two germline ends. CDR3 sequence reads: CASSDRESSYEQYF. The CDR3 bases that were read are TGTGCCAGCAGTGACAGGGAGAGCTCCTAT.

For this clone: These gene names are mouse names. Sequencing ends 4 residues short of the CDR3 end; the germline J gene provides the rest. The chain links TRBV13-2 to TRBJ2-1; D is uncertain. CDR1 NNHNN and CDR2 SYGAGS come from the germline V gene (reference sequence). The CDR3 covers 14 residues. This chain's CDR3 is CASGDQYREAEQFF. The CDR3 bases that were read are TGTGCCAGCGGTGATCAATACAGAGAGGCT.

In its sample, this clone was seen a few times. Each gene name is a mouse one. The CDR3 end lies 4 residues beyond the end of the read and is filled in from the germline J gene. V gene TRBV19 combines with J gene TRBJ2-4, with TRBD1 identical over 9 bases. Germline V gene sequence: CDR1 FNHDT, CDR2 SITEND (reference sequence). V lost 4 bases to trimming and J lost 3 bases; unmatched junction nucleotides: 9. The CDR3 sequence is 16 residues long. CDR3 sequence: CASSSGQGKGQNTLYF. The sequenced part of the CDR3 DNA is TGTGCCAGCAGTTCGGGACAGGGAAAGGGACAAAAC.

This clone was found a few times. All gene names here are mouse names. Coverage ceases 4 residues before the CDR3 finishes, and the germline J gene fills in the end. V gene TRBV19 combines with J gene TRBJ2-1; 10 bases align to TRBD2. V was pared by 5 bases and J by 0 bases, with 8 bases of the junction left unmatched. The CDR3 loop spans 17 amino acids. In germline, CDR1 is FNHDT, CDR2 SITEND (reference sequence). This CDR3 reads CASRHTTGGYNYAEQFF. The sequenced part of the CDR3 DNA is TGTGCCAGCAGACATACGACTGGGGGGTATAACTATGCT.

Points on this clone: The germline and genes are mouse ones. The CDR3 extends 4 residues past the end of the read, so its final part is completed from the germline J gene. The chain couples TRBV31 to TRBJ2-2; 11 bases fit TRBD2. Germline V lookup: CDR1 GKSSPN, CDR2 SITVG. V lost 1 base to trimming and J lost 3 bases; unmatched junction nucleotides: 4. The CDR3 consists of 16 residues. The covered CDR3 bases are TGTGCCTGGAGTCCAGGACTGGGGGGACACACCGGG. It encodes CAWSPGLGGHTG. From start to end, the CDR3 is CAWSPGLGGHTGQLYF.

To note about this clone: Mouse names are used for the genes. Read data end 4 residues before the CDR3 end; the end is taken from the germline J gene. The genes are TRBV5 and TRBJ1-1; a possible D gene is TRBD1 (6 bases). The CDR3 covers 14 residues. Germline CDR1 is LGHNA and CDR2 is YNLKQL (reference sequence). Trimming stripped 2 bases from V and 1 base from J, with 8 bases between. The covered CDR3 bases are TGTGCCAGCAGCCAACAGGGGTTGAACACA. Amino acid sequence: CASSQQGLNT. The CDR3, in full, reads CASSQQGLNTEVFF.

On this clone: Gene names follow the mouse nomenclature. The read ends 4 residues shy of where the CDR3 ends; the end is completed using the germline J gene. The chain carries TRBV13-3 and TRBJ1-2; D may be TRBD1 (5 bases). V lost 0 bases, J lost 1 base, and 10 bases lay in between. CDR3 length equals 15 residues. CDR1 and CDR2 from the germline V gene are NNHDY and SYVADS. The DNA read from the CDR3 is TGTGCCAGCAGTGATGGGCCAGGGATAAACTCC. Its protein is CASSDGPGINS. The full CDR3 reads CASSDGPGINSDYTF.

Comments on this clone: Germline and genes: mouse. Read data end 4 residues before the CDR3 end; the end is taken from the germline J gene. This same CDR3 is encoded by further DNA sequences in the sample. The chain recombines TRBV5 with TRBJ1-2; 7 bases agree with TRBD1. V trimming: 1 base; J trimming: 4 bases; junction bases outside the gene matches: 3. Per germline, CDR1 LGHNA and CDR2 YNLKQL (reference sequence). This CDR3 has 14 residues. CDR3 DNA, as far as it was read: TGTGCCAGCAGCCAAGGACAGGGAGGCTCC. Amino acid sequence: CASSQGQGGS. The CDR3 in its entirety is CASSQGQGGSDYTF.

Comment on this clone: Germline and genes: mouse. Read data end 4 residues before the CDR3 end; the end is taken from the germline J gene. The gene calls are TRBV13-1 and TRBJ2-5; maybe TRBD2 (6 bases). CDR3 length: 14 amino acids. The germline V gene encodes CDR1 NSHNY and CDR2 SYGAGN. The CDR3 reads CASSDAPGVDTQYF. The DNA read from the CDR3 is TGTGCCAGCAGTGATGCTCCTGGGGTGGAC.

Details on this clone: Gene names and germline match the mouse. The CDR3 extends 4 residues past the end of the read, so its final part is completed from the germline J gene. The V gene is TRBV2, the J gene TRBJ2-3, with D possibly matching TRBD1 (5 bases). Trimming cost V 3 bases and J 0 bases, with 7 bases left between them. The CDR3 contains 14 residues. CDR1 is LGHNA, CDR2 YSYQKL, per germline. CDR3 DNA, as far as it was read: TGTGCCAGCAGCCAGACAGCTAGTGCAGAA. Translation: CASSQTASAE. The entire CDR3 is CASSQTASAETLYF.

To note about this clone: Mouse gene names apply. The CDR3 here is CASSQVGGEGQLYF. The sequenced CDR3 bases are TGTGCCAGCAGCCAAGTGGGGGGTGAGGGG. The rearrangement links TRBV5 to TRBJ2-2, with 7 bases that match TRBD2. The read terminates 4 residues before the CDR3 end, so the remaining end is supplied by the germline J gene. The CDR3 length is 14 residues. Germline CDR1 is LGHNA and CDR2 is YNLKQL (reference sequence).

As to this clone: The gene symbols are mouse symbols. The CDR3 end lies 4 residues beyond the end of the read and is filled in from the germline J gene. Distinct nucleotide sequences in the sample also encode this CDR3. The chain has TRBV13-1 and TRBJ2-1, with 10 bases that match TRBD2. CDR1 NSHNY and CDR2 SYGAGN come from the germline V gene. The CDR3 covers 15 residues. Trimming at V came to 3 bases and at J to 3 bases, leaving 3 bases not matched to a gene. Incomplete CDR3 DNA: TGTGCCAGCAGTGGTCTGGGGGGGCGCTATGCT. Amino acid sequence: CASSGLGGRYA. The full CDR3 protein reads CASSGLGGRYAEQFF.

This clone has just a few counts. The genes are named according to mouse. The read comes to an end 4 residues before the CDR3 does, leaving the germline J gene to fill in the end. The V gene is TRBV29, the J gene TRBJ1-2, with 9 positions matching TRBD1. CDR1 and CDR2 (germline): MSHET, SYDVDS. The CDR3 totals 15 residues. Losses at the gene ends were 6 bases for V and 4 bases for J; bases not matched to a gene: 9. CDR3: CASSLRDRVASDYTF. CDR3 bases read: TGTGCTAGCAGCCTCCGGGACAGGGTGGCCTCC. Complete variable domain (other parts from reference TRBV29 and TRBJ1-2): DMKVTQMPRYLIKRMGENVLLECGQDMSHETMYWYRQDPGLGLQLIYISYDVDSNSEGDIPKGYRVSRKKREHFSLILDSAKTNQTSVYFCASSLRDRVASDYTFGSGTRLLVI.

This clone has ten or more counts. The gene symbols are mouse symbols. Read data end 4 residues before the CDR3 end; the end is taken from the germline J gene. Other DNA sequences from this sample encode an identical CDR3 as well. V usage is TRBV19 and J usage is TRBJ1-2; a weak D match, TRBD1 (6 bases). Trimming pared 4 bases from V and 0 bases from J, leaving 10 bases between. The germline CDR1 and CDR2 sequences are FNHDT and SITEND (reference sequence). The CDR3 contains 14 residues. Incomplete CDR3 DNA: TGTGCCAGCAGTTCCGGGACAACAAACTCC. Translating gives CASSSGTTNS. The full CDR3 protein is CASSSGTTNSDYTF.

This clone has only a few counts. Gene names are the mouse ones. Read coverage stops 4 residues before the CDR3 terminus; the germline J gene supplies the remainder. The chain combines TRBV13-2 with TRBJ1-2; 10 bases are shared with TRBD1. V lost 4 bases, J lost 2 bases, and 5 bases stayed unmatched. The CDR3 consists of 15 residues. Germline CDR1 reads NNHNN; CDR2 reads SYGAGS (reference sequence). This CDR3 is CASGPDRGRNSDYTF. Partial CDR3 DNA: TGTGCCAGCGGTCCAGACAGGGGGCGCAACTCC.

This clone was seen a few times. Genes and germline are mouse. The read stops 4 residues short of the end of the CDR3; the missing end is completed from the germline J gene. The gene calls are TRBV1 and TRBJ2-1; D unresolved. Between the trimmed V and J ends, which lost 5 bases and 3 bases, there was a span of 5 bases. Per the germline V gene, CDR1 is NSQYPW and CDR2 is LRSPGD (reference sequence). The CDR3 is made up of 12 amino acids. The sequenced CDR3 bases are TGCACCTGCAGTCACATCTATGCT. Amino acid sequence: CTCSHIYA. The full CDR3 protein is CTCSHIYAEQFF. The variable domain in full, completed from reference TRBV1 and TRBJ2-1, reads VTLLEQNPRWRLVPRGQAVNLRCILKNSQYPWMSWYQQDLQKQLQWLFTLRSPGDKEVKSLPGADYLATRVTDTELRLQVANMSQGRTLYCTCSHIYAEQFFGPGTRLTVL.

In regard to this clone: Germline and genes: mouse. The DNA ends 4 residues before the CDR3 does, and the rest of the CDR3 is filled in from the germline J gene. The chain has TRBV1 and TRBJ2-3; 7 bases match TRBD2. This CDR3 comprises 16 residues. Germline lookup yields CDR1 NSQYPW and CDR2 LRSPGD (reference sequence). V lost 0 bases to trimming and J lost 2 bases; unmatched junction nucleotides: 5. The chain's CDR3 is CTCSAEGLGVAETLYF. The CDR3 DNA, read in part, is TGCACCTGCAGTGCAGAAGGTCTGGGGGTTGCAGAA.

Details on this clone: Gene names refer to mouse genes. The read ends 4 residues early relative to the CDR3; the germline J gene fills the gap. The V and J genes are TRBV13-2 and TRBJ2-5, with D possibly TRBD1 on 5 matching bases. The germline gives CDR1 NNHNN, CDR2 SYGAGS (reference sequence). CDR3 length equals 12 residues. CDR3 DNA (partial): TGTGCCAGCGCCCAGGGAGGGGAC. Its protein is CASAQGGD. The complete CDR3 sequence is CASAQGGDTQYF.

This clone was seen a handful of times. The genes are named according to mouse. The CDR3 extends 4 residues past the end of the read, so its final part is completed from the germline J gene. Other DNA sequences in this specimen translate into the identical CDR3. This rearrangement joins TRBV19 to TRBJ2-3, with 7 bases lining up with TRBD2. V lost 0 bases to trimming and J lost 0 bases; unmatched junction nucleotides: 1. CDR1 FNHDT and CDR2 SITEND come from the germline V gene (reference sequence). The CDR3 contains 15 residues. CDR3 sequence reads: CASSIGGGSAETLYF. The CDR3 DNA, read in part, is TGTGCCAGCAGTATAGGGGGGGGGAGTGCAGAA.

This clone has a handful of counts. The gene names here belong to mouse. The read is 4 residues too short to cover the CDR3 end, so that end is filled in from the germline J gene. Other DNA sequences within the sample encode an identical CDR3. The V call is TRBV1, the J call TRBJ2-5; 11 bases line up with TRBD1. The CDR3 has 14 residues. The germline V gene encodes CDR1 NSQYPW and CDR2 LRSPGD (reference sequence). CDR3 sequence reads: CTCSAGTGGDTQYF. Incomplete CDR3 DNA: TGCACCTGCAGCGCCGGGACAGGGGGAGAC.